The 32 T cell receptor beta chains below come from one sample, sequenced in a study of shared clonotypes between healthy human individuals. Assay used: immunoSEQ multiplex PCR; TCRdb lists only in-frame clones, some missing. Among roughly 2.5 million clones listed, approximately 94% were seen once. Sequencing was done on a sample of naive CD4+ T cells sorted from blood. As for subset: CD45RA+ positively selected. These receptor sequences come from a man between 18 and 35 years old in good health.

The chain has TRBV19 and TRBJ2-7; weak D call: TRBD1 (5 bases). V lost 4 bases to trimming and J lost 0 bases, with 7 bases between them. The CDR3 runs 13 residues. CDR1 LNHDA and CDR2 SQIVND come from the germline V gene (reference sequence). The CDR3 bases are TGTGCCAGTAGTAGCGGACACTCCTACGAGCAGTACTTC. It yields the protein CASSSGHSYEQYF.

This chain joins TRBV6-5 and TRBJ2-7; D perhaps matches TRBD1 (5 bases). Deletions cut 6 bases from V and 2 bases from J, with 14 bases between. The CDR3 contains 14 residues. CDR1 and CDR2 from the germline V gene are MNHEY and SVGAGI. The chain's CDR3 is CASSEQDRTYEQYF. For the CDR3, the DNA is TGTGCCAGCAGCGAACAGGATAGAACCTACGAGCAGTACTTC.

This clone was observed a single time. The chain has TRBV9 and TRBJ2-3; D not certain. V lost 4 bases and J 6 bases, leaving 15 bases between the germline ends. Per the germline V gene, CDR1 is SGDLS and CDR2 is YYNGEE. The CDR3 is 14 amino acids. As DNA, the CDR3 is TGTGCCAGCAGCCAGACCCAATGGGTGGATACGCAGTATTTT. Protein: CASSQTQWVDTQYF.

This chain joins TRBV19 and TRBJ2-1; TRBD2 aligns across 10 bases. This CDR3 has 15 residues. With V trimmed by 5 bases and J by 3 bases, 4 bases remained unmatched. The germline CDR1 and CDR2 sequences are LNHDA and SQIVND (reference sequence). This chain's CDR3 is CASSPQRGGYNEQFF. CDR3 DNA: TGTGCCAGTAGTCCTCAGCGGGGGGGCTACAATGAGCAGTTCTTC.

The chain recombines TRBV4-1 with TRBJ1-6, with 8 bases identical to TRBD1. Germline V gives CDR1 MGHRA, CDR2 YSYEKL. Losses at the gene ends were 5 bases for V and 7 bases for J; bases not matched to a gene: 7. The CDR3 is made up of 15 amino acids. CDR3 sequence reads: CASSFRTGWNSPLHF. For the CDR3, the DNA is TGCGCCAGCAGCTTTCGGACAGGGTGGAATTCACCCCTCCACTTT.

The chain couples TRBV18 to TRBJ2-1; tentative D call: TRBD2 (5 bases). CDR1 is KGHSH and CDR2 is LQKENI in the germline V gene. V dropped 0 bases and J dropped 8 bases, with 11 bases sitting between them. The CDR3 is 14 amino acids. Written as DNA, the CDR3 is TGTGCCAGCTCACCACCGGGGAAGAGGGATGAGCAGTTCTTC. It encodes CASSPPGKRDEQFF. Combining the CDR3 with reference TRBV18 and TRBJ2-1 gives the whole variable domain NAGVMQNPRHLVRRRGQEARLRCSPMKGHSHVYWYRQLPEEGLKFMVYLQKENIIDESGMPKERFSAEFPKEGPSILRIQQVVRGDSAAYFCASSPPGKRDEQFFGPGTRLTVL.

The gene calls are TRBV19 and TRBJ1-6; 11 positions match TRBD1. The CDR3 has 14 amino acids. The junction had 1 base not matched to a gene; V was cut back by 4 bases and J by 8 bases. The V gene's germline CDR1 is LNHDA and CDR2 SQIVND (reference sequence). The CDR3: CASSRDRGYSPLHF. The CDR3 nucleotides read TGTGCCAGTAGTAGGGACAGGGGGTATTCACCCCTCCACTTT. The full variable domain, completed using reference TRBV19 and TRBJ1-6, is DGGITQSPKYLFRKEGQNVTLSCEQNLNHDAMYWYRQDPGQGLRLIYYSQIVNDFQKGDIAEGYSVSREKKESFPLTVTSAQKNPTAFYLCASSRDRGYSPLHFGNGTRLTVT.

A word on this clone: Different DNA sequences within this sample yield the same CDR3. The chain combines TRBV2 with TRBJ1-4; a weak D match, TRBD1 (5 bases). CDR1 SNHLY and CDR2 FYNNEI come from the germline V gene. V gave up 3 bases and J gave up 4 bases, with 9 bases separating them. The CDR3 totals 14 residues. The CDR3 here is CASSDGRGNEKLFF. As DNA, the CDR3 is TGTGCCAGCAGTGATGGTAGGGGTAATGAAAAACTGTTTTTT. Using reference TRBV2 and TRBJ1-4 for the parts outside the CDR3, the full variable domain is EPEVTQTPSHQVTQMGQEVILRCVPISNHLYFYWYRQILGQKVEFLVSFYNNEISEKSEIFDDQFSVERPDGSNFTLKIRSTKLEDSAMYFCASSDGRGNEKLFFGSGTQLSVL.

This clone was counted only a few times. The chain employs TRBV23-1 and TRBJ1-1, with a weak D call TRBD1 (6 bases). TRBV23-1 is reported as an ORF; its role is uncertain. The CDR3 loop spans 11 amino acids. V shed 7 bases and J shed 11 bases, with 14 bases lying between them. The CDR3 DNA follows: TGCGCCAGCACCCGCAGACAGGAGGCTTTCTTT. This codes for CASTRRQEAFF.

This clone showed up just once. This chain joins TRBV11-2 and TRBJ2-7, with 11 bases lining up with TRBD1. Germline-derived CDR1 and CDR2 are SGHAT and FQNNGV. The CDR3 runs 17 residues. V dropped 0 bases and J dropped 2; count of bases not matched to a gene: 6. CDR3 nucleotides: TGTGCCAGCAGCTTAGATGCTCCGGGACAGGGGGCCTACGAGCAGTACTTC. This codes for CASSLDAPGQGAYEQYF.

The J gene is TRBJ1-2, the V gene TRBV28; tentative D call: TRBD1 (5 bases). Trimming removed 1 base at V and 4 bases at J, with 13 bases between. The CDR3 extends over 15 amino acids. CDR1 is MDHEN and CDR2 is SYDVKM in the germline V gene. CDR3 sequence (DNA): TGTGCCAGCAGTTTATTAACAGGAGCCACCTATGGCTACACCTTC. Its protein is CASSLLTGATYGYTF.

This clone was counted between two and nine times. This CDR3 is CASSEYDRNGYTF. The DNA of the CDR3 is TGTGCCAGCAGTGAATACGACAGAAATGGCTACACCTTC. The chain combines TRBV2 with TRBJ1-2; TRBD1 might be the D (5 bases). The V and J ends lost 2 bases and 6 bases respectively, with 10 bases between them. The CDR3 consists of 13 residues. Germline CDR1 SNHLY, CDR2 FYNNEI.

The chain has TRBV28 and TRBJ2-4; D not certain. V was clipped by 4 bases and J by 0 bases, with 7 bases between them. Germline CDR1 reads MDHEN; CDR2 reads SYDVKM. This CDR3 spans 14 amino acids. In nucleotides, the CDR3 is TGTGCCAGCAGTTCCACGCTAGCCAAAAACATTCAGTACTTC. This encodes CASSSTLAKNIQYF.

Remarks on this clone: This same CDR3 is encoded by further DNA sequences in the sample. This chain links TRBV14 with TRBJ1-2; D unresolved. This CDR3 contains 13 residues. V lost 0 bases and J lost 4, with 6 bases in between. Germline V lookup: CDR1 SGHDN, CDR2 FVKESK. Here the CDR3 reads CASSQDRLYGYTF. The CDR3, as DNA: TGTGCCAGCAGCCAAGATCGACTCTATGGCTACACCTTC.

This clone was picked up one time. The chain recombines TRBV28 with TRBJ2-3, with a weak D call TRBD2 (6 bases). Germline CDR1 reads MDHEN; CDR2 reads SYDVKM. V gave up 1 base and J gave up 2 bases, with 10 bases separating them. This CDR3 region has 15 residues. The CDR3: CASSLLPGVTDTQYF. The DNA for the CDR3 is TGTGCCAGCAGTTTATTGCCGGGGGTCACAGATACGCAGTATTTT.

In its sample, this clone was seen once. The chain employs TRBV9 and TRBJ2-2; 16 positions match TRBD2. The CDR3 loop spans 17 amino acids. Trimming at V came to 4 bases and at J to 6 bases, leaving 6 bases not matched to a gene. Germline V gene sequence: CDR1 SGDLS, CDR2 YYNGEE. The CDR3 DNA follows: TGTGCCAGCAGCCCTGGGACTAGCGGGGGGGCAGCCGGGGAGCTGTTTTTT. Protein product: CASSPGTSGGAAGELFF.

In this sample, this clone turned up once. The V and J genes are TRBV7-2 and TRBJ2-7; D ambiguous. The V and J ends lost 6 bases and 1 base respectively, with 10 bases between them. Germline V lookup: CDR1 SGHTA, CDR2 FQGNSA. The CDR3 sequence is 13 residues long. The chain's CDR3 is CASRPGQSYEQYF. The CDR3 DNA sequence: TGTGCCAGCAGACCGGGTCAGTCCTACGAGCAGTACTTC.

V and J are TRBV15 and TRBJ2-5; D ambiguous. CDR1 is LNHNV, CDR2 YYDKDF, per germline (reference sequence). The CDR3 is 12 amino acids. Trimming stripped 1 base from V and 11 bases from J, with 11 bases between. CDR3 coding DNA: TGTGCCACCAGCAGAGCGTCCCAGGAGCAGTACTTC. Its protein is CATSRASQEQYF.

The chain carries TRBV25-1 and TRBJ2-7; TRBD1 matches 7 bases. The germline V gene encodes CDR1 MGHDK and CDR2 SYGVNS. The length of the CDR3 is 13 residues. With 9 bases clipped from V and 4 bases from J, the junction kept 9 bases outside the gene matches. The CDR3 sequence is CASLDRLGYEQYF. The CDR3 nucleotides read TGTGCCAGTCTGGACAGGCTGGGATACGAGCAGTACTTC.

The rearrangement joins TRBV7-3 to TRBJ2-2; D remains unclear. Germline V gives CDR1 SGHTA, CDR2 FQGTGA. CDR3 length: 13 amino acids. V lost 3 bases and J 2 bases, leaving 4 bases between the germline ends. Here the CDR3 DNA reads TGTGCCAGCAGCTTTCGTAACACCGGGGAGCTGTTTTTT. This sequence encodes CASSFRNTGELFF.

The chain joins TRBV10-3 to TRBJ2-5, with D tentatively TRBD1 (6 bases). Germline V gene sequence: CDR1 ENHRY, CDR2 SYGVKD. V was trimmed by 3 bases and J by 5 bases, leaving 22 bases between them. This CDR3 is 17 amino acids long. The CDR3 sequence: CAISEPGTRGIGETQYF. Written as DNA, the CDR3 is TGTGCCATCAGTGAACCCGGGACACGGGGCATTGGGGAGACCCAGTACTTC.

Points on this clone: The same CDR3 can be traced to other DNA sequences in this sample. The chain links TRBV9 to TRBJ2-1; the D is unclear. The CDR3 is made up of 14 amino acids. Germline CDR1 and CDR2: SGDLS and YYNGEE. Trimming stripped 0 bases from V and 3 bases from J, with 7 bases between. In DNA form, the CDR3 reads TGTGCCAGCAGCGTAGGAGGTAGCTACAATGAGCAGTTCTTC. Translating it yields CASSVGGSYNEQFF.

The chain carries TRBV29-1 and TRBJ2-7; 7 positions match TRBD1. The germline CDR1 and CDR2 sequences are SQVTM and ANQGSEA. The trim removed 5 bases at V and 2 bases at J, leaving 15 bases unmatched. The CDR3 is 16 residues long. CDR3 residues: CSVPKGARTATYEQYF. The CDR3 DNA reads TGCAGCGTTCCAAAGGGGGCACGGACAGCCACCTACGAGCAGTACTTC.

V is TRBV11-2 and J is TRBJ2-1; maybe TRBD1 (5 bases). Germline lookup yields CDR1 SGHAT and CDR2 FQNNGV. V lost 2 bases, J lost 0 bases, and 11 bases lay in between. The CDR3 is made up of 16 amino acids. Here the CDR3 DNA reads TGTGCCAGCAGCTTAAGGGGTCAAAGCTCCTACAATGAGCAGTTCTTC. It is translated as CASSLRGQSSYNEQFF.

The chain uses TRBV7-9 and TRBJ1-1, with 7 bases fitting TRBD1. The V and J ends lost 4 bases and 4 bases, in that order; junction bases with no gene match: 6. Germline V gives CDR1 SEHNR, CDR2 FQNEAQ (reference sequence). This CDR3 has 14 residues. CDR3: CASSSNRGSTEAFF. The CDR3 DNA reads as TGTGCCAGCAGCTCGAACAGGGGTAGCACTGAAGCTTTCTTT.

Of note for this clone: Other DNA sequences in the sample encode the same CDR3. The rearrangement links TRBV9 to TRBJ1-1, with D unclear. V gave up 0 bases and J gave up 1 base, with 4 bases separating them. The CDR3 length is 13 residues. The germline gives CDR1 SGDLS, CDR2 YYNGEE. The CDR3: CASSVGSNTEAFF. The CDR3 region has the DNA TGTGCCAGCAGCGTAGGTTCGAACACTGAAGCTTTCTTT.

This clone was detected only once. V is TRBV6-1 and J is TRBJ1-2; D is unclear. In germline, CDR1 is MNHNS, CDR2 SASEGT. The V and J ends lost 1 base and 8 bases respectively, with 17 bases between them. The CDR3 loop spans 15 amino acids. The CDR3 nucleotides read TGTGCCAGCAGTGAAGAAGTCACACTCTCGAGGGGCTACACCTTC. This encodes CASSEEVTLSRGYTF.

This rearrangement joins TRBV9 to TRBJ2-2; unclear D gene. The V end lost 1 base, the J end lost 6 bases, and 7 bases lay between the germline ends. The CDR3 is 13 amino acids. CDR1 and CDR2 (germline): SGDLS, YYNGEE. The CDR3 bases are TGTGCCAGCAGCGTACGGGTATCCGGGGAGCTGTTTTTT. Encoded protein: CASSVRVSGELFF.

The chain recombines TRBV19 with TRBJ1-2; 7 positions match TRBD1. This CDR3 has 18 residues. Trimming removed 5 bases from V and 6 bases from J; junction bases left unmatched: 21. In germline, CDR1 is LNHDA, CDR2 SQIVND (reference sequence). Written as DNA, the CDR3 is TGTGCCAGTAGTTCACTGCGGGACAGCCAAATTAAGCAGGATGGCTACACCTTC. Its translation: CASSSLRDSQIKQDGYTF.

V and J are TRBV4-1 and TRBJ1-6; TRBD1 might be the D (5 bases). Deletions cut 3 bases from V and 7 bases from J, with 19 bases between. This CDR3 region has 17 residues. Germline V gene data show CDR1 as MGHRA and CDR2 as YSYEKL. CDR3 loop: CASSQGTGQAGNSPLHF. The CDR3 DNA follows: TGCGCCAGCAGCCAGGGGACCGGGCAGGCAGGGAATTCACCCCTCCACTTT.

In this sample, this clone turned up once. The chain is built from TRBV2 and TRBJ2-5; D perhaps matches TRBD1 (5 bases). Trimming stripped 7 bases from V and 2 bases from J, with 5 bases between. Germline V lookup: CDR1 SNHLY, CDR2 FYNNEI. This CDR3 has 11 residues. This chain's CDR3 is CASKGQETQYF. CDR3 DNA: TGTGCCAGCAAGGGGCAAGAGACCCAGTACTTC.

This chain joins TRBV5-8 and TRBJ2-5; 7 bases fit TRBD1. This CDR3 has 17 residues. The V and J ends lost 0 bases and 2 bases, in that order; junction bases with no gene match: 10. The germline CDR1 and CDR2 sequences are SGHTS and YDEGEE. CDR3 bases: TGTGCCAGCAGCTTGGGCGTGGAGGCCAGGGGGCAAGAGACCCAGTACTTC. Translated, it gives CASSLGVEARGQETQYF.